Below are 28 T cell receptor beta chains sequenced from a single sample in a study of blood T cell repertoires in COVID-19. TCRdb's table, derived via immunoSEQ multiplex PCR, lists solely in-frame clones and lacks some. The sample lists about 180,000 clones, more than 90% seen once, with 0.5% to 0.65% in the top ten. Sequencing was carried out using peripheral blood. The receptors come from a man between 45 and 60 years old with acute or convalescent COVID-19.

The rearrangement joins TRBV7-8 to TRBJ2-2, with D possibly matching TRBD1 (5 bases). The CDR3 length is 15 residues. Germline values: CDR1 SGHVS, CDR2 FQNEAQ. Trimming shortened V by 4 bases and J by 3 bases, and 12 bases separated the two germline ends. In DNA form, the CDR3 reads TGTGCCAGCAGCTCCAGGGAAGGGGACACCGGGGAGCTGTTTTTT. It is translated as CASSSREGDTGELFF. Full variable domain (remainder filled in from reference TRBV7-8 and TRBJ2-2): GAGVSQSPRYKVAKRGQDVALRCDPISGHVSLFWYQQALGQGPEFLTYFQNEAQLDKSGLPSDRFFAERPEGSVSTLKIQRTQQEDSAVYLCASSSREGDTGELFFGEGSRLTVL.

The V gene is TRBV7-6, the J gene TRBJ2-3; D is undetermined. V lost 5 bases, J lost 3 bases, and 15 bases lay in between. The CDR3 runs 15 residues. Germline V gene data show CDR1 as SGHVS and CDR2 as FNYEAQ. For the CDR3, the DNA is TGTGCCAGCAGCCAGAACCTAGTACCGACAGATACGCAGTATTTT. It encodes CASSQNLVPTDTQYF.

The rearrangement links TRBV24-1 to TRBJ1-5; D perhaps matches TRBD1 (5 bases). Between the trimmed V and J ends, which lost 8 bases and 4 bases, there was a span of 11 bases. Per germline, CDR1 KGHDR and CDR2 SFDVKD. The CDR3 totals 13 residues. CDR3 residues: CATTGGWNQPQHF. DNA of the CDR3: TGTGCCACCACCGGGGGGTGGAATCAGCCCCAGCATTTT.

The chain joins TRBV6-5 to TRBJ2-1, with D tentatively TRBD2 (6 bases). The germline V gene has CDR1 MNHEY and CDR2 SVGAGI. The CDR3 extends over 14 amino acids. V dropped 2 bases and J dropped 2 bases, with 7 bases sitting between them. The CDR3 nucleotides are TGTGCCAGCAGTTACCCGGGGGCCTACAATGAGCAGTTCTTC. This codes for CASSYPGAYNEQFF.

CDR3 loop: CAKPPGQKEPQHF. The CDR3 bases are TGTGCCAAACCCCCGGGACAGAAGGAGCCCCAGCATTTT. The rearrangement uses TRBV6-4 and TRBJ1-5; 7 nucleotides align to TRBD1. The length of the CDR3 is 13 residues. Germline assignment: CDR1 MRHNA and CDR2 SNTAGT. V trimming: 10 bases; J trimming: 8 bases; junction bases outside the gene matches: 11.

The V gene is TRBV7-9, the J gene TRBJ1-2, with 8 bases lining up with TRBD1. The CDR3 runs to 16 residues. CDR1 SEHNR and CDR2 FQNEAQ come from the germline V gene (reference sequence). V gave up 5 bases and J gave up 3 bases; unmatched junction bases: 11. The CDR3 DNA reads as TGTGCCAGCAGCAGAAGACAGGGGCTCACCGACTATGGCTACACCTTC. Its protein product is CASSRRQGLTDYGYTF.

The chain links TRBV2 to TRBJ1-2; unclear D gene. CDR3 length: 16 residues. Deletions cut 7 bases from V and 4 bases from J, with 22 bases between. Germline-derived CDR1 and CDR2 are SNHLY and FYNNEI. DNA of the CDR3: TGTGCCAGCACCCAGTTCCAGCGGGCAGCGACCTATGGCTACACCTTC. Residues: CASTQFQRAATYGYTF.

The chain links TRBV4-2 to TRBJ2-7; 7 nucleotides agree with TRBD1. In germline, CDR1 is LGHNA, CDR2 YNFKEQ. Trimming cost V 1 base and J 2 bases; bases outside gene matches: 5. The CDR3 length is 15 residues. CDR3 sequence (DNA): TGTGCCAGCAGCCAAGCAAGGGGACAGCCCTACGAGCAGTACTTC. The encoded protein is CASSQARGQPYEQYF.

The CDR3 sequence: CASSLEGTGNYGYTF. Here the CDR3 DNA reads TGTGCCAGCAGCTTAGAGGGGACAGGGAACTATGGCTACACCTTC. The gene calls are TRBV11-2 and TRBJ1-2; 9 bases map to TRBD1. V trimming: 0 bases; J trimming: 2 bases; junction bases outside the gene matches: 1. From germline, CDR1 is SGHAT and CDR2 FQNNGV. The CDR3 spans 15 residues.

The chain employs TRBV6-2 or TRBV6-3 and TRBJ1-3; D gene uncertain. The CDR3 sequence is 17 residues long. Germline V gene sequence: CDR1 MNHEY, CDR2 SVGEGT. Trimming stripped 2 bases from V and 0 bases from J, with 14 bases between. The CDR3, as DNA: TGTGCCAGCAGTTACATCTTGGATAGCGTCTCTGGAAACACCATATATTTT. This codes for CASSYILDSVSGNTIYF.

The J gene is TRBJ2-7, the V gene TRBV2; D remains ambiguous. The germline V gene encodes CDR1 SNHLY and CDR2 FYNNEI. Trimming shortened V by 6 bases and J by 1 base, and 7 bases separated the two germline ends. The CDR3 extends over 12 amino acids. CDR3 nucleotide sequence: TGTGCCAGCAGCCTCAGTTCCTACGAGCAGTACGTC. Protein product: CASSLSSYEQYV.

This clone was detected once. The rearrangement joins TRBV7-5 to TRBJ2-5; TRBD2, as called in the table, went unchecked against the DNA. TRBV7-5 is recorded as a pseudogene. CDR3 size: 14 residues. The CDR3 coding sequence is TGTGCCAGAAGCTTCCCCCCCGGGGGGGAGACCCAGTACTTC. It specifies CARSFPPGGETQYF.

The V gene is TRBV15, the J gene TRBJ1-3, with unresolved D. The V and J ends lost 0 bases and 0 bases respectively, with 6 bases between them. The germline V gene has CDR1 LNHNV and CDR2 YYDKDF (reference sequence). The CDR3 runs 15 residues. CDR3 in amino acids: CATSRDLSSGNTIYF. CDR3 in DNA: TGTGCCACCAGCAGAGATCTGAGCTCTGGAAACACCATATATTTT.

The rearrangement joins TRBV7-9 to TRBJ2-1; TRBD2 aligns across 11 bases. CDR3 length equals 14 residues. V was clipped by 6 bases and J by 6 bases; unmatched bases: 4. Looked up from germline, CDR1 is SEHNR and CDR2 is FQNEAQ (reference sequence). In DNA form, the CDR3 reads TGTGCCAGCAGGGTAGCGGGAGGGGCCAATGAGCAGTTCTTC. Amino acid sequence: CASRVAGGANEQFF.

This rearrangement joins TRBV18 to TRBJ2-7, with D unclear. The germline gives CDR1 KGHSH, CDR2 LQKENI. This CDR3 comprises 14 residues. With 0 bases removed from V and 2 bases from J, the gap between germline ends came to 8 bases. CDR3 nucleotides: TGTGCCAGCTCACCACCGACATCTACCTACGAGCAGTACTTC. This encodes CASSPPTSTYEQYF. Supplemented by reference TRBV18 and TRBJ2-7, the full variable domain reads NAGVMQNPRHLVRRRGQEARLRCSPMKGHSHVYWYRQLPEEGLKFMVYLQKENIIDESGMPKERFSAEFPKEGPSILRIQQVVRGDSAAYFCASSPPTSTYEQYFGPGTRLTVT.

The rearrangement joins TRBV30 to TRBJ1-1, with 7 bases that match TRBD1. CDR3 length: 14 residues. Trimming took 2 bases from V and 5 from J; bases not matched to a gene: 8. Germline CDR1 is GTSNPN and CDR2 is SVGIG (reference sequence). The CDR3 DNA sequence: TGTGCCTGGAGTACCCTAACGACAGGGACTGAAGCTTTCTTT. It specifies CAWSTLTTGTEAFF.

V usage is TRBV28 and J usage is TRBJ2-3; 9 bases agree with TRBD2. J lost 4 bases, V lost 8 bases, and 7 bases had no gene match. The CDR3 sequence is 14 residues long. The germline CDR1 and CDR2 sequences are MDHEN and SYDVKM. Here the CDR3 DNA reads TGTGCCAGCGCCGCTAGCGGGGCATCAGATACGCAGTATTTT. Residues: CASAASGASDTQYF. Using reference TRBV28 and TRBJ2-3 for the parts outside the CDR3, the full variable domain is DVKVTQSSRYLVKRTGEKVFLECVQDMDHENMFWYRQDPGLGLRLIYFSYDVKMKEKGDIPEGYSVSREKKERFSLILESASTNQTSMYLCASAASGASDTQYFGPGTRLTVL.

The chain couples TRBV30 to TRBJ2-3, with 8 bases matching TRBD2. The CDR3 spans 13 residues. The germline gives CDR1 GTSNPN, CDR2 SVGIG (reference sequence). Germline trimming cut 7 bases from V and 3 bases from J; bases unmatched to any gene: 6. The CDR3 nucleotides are TGTGCCTCCGTGCGCGGGGGGACAGATACGCAGTATTTT. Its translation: CASVRGGTDTQYF.

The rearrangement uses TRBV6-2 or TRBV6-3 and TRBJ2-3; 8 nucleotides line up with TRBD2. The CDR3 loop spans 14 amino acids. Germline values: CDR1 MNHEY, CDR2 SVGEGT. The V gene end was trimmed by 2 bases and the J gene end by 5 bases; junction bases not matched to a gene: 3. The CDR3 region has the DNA TGTGCCAGCAGTTACGCGGGGGGCCTAGATACGCAGTATTTT. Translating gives CASSYAGGLDTQYF.

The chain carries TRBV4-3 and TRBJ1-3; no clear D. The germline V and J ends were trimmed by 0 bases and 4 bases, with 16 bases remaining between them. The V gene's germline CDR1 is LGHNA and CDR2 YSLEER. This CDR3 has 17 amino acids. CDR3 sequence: CASSQDSSVLLGNTIYF. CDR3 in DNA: TGCGCCAGCAGCCAAGATAGCTCAGTCCTCCTGGGAAACACCATATATTTT.

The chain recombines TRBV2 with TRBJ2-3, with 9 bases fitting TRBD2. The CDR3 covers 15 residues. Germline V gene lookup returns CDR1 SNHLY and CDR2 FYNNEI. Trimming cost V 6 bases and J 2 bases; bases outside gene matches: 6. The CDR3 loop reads CASSPGLAHTDTQYF. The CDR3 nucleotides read TGTGCCAGCAGCCCGGGACTAGCCCACACAGATACGCAGTATTTT.

CDR3 amino acids: CASSPGPSGTYEQYF. CDR3 bases: TGTGCCAGCAGCCCAGGGCCTAGCGGTACCTACGAGCAGTACTTC. The chain couples TRBV7-3 to TRBJ2-7; 7 nucleotides align to TRBD2. This CDR3 contains 15 residues. J was trimmed by 2 bases and V by 5 bases; bases with no gene match: 9. Germline V CDR1 and CDR2: SGHTA, FQGTGA. Looking up the rest from reference TRBV7-3 and TRBJ2-7 gives the full variable domain: GAGVSQTPSNKVTEKGKYVELRCDPISGHTALYWYRQSLGQGPEFLIYFQGTGAADDSGLPNDRFFAVRPEGSVSTLKIQRTERGDSAVYLCASSPGPSGTYEQYFGPGTRLTVT.

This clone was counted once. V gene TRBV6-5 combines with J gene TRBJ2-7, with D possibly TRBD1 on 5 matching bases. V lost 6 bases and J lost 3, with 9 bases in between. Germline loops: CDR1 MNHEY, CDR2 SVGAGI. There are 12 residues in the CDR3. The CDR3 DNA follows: TGTGCCAGCAGCATAGACAGCTACGAGCAGTACGTC. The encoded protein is CASSIDSYEQYV.

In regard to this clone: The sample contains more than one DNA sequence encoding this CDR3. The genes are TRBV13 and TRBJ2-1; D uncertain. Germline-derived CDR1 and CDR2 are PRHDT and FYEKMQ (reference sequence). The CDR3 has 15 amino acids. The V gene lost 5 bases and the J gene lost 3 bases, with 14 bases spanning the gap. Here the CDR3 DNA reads TGTGCCAGCAGCCGCAGCGAGTTACTCTACAATGAGCAGTTCTTC. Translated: CASSRSELLYNEQFF.

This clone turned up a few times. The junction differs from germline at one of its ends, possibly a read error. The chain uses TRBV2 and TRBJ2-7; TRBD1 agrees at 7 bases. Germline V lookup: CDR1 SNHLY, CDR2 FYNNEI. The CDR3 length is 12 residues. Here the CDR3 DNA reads TGTGCCAGCAGTGACCCGGGACAGAGCCAACACTTC. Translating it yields CASSDPGQSQHF.

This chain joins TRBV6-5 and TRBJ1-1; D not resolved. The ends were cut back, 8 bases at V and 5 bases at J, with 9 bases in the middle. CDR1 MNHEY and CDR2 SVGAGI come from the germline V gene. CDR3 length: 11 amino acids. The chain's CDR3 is CASRHLTEAFF. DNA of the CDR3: TGTGCCAGCCGACACCTAACTGAAGCTTTCTTT.

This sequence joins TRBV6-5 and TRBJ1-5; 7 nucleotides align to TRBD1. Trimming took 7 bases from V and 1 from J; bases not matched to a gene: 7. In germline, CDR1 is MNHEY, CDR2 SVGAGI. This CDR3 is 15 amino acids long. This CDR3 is CASIEGTASNQPQHF. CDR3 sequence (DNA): TGTGCCAGCATCGAAGGGACAGCAAGCAATCAGCCCCAGCATTTT.

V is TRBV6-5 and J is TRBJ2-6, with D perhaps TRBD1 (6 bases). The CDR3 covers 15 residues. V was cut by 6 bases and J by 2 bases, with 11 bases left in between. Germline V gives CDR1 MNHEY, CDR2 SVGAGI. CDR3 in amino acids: CASSKGDPGANVLTF. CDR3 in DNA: TGTGCCAGCAGCAAGGGGGACCCTGGGGCCAACGTCCTGACTTTC.